A selection of T cell receptor beta chains follows, all from one sample in a study of blood T cell repertoires in COVID-19. Profiling relied on immunoSEQ multiplex PCR, and the TCRdb table lists in-frame clones only, not all of them. The sample lists some 41,000 clones, roughly 90% occurring once. The sequenced sample consisted of peripheral blood. The receptors stem from a man in his fifties or sixties with active COVID-19. CDR3s include the opening cysteine and the closing phenylalanine or tryptophan. A D gene is named only where the DNA matches it firmly.

v_gene	j_gene	d_gene	CDR3aa
TRBV10-2	TRBJ2-7	TRBD2	CASSGLAGFEQYF
TRBV11-2	TRBJ2-1	TRBD1	CASSLVGRVLTQGNEQFF
TRBV5-1	TRBJ2-7	.	CASSTEQQGSEQYF
TRBV3-1/TRBV3-2	TRBJ2-3	TRBD2	CASSRSGRAIDTQYF
TRBV9	TRBJ2-7	TRBD2	CASSAGTSGSYEQYF
TRBV7-2	TRBJ1-5	.	CASSLGTGGNQPQHF
TRBV20-1	TRBJ2-1	TRBD2	CSASTSGSYNEQFF
TRBV27	TRBJ2-1	TRBD1	CASSLSLGQVSYNEQFF
TRBV6-5	TRBJ1-2	.	CASSFVEGTNYGYTF
TRBV9	TRBJ2-7	TRBD2	CASSVGGEGSVYEQYF
TRBV18	TRBJ2-3	TRBD2	CASSPRSLAANPTDTQYF
TRBV25-1	TRBJ2-3	.	CASQPGGSSPADTQYF
TRBV7-8	TRBJ1-2	.	CASSLGGLGYGYTF
TRBV27	TRBJ2-5	TRBD2	CASSLSLAGPGGETQYF
TRBV7-3	TRBJ2-3	.	CASSLMGMTLAQDTQYF
TRBV7-3	TRBJ2-7	.	CASSFFQGYEQYF
TRBV5-1	TRBJ2-1	.	CASSFAGLYNEQFF
TRBV19	TRBJ1-1	.	CASSIESRTEAFF
TRBV18	TRBJ2-5	.	CASSPPNRPQETQYF
TRBV4-3	TRBJ1-4	TRBD1	CASSQMGQPNEKLFF
TRBV2	TRBJ1-5	TRBD1	CASRGQGGQPQHF
TRBV18	TRBJ2-3	TRBD2	CASSPGLAGGTDTQYF
TRBV9	TRBJ2-3	.	CASSVDSPLDTQYF
TRBV29-1	TRBJ1-1	TRBD1	CSAGDPGQRNTEAFF
TRBV28	TRBJ2-3	TRBD2	CASSLWGGTDTQYF
TRBV5-6	TRBJ2-7	.	CASSLGWDSPDF
TRBV6-6	TRBJ1-1	.	CATFRGTEAFF
TRBV7-8	TRBJ1-5	.	CASSSTEGQPQHF
TRBV5-5	TRBJ2-7	TRBD2	CASSFSGSIDEQYF